This TCR beta chain stems from a study of CD8 T cells in Susac syndrome (dated by TCRdb to about 2019). Turning to the overall study: Whether CD8+ T cell activation and differentiation in Susac syndrome was antigen driven was tested using repertoire sequencing.

Findings and caveats that apply to the study as a whole: The number of individuals in the TCR sequencing and HLA analysis was acknowledged as relatively small.

The germline V end is reduced by 2 bases and the J end by 5 bases; junction bases left unmatched: 9. The germline V gene specifies MGHDK as CDR1 and SYGVNS as CDR2. Counted from cysteine to phenylalanine, this CDR3 has 16 amino acids. The kept DNA is CDR3 alone, 48 bases in frame from the first base. RNA was extracted using the RNeasy kit, and about 0.45 to 1 ug of the RNA was reverse transcribed with random hexamers. The immunoSEQ multiplex PCR assay, covering 54 Vbeta and 13 Jbeta segments, was used to amplify TCR beta CDR3 regions. To correct PCR amplification bias, a synthetic template baseline was used for both primer optimization and computational correction. In the paper's pipeline: Reads were assigned to V, D and J genes according to IMGT and analyzed in immunoSEQ Analyzer, with only productive sequences retained. Clonality was computed as one minus Shannon entropy normalized by log2 of the number of productive unique sequences. For each patient and control, public and private clones were evaluated within the 100 most prevalent clones. A clone was defined as Susac-specific if it was absent from the healthy and MS cohorts, from approximately 980 published viral clones and from other ImmuneACCESS disease sequences. TCRdb applied fastp at Q25 and MiXCR to the public reads, then kept only in-frame beta chains. Rows with a matching CDR3 protein are joined into one entry that keeps the most common DNA and genes. TCRdb, not the authors, supplied the V and J calls. The sample table records around 140,000 distinct CDR3 sequences; 94% of these occur just once. The ten biggest clones cover 0.084% of the sample.

Peripheral blood CD8+ and CD4+ T cells from healthy donors, Susac syndrome patients and multiple sclerosis patients were profiled using high-throughput TCR beta sequencing. Healthy donors were included as age- and sex-matched controls. CD8+ TEMRA cells were enriched by FACS, while bulk CD8+ and CD4+ T cells were purified by magnetic negative isolation. Blood was collected in EDTA tubes and processed within 24 hours, with PBMCs isolated through density gradient centrifugation. PBMCs intended for TCR sequencing were frozen in liquid nitrogen and were later thawed in a 37 degrees C water bath. A purity of at least 90% was achieved for sorted or isolated CD4+, CD8+ and CD8+ TEMRA cells. Comment on this clonotype: Its target antigen remains unknown. The input lacks base qualities; no much larger clone sits a single base away.

Sequenced sample: CD4+ T cells from PBMCs. This sequence originates from a human donor in good health. The chain is made from TRBV25-1 and TRBJ2-5, with TRBD1 identical over 9 junction bases. The DNA sequence is given as TGTGCCAGCAGTGAAGGGGGGACAGGGAGGATCGAGACCCAGTACTTC. The resulting protein is CASSEGGTGRIETQYF.